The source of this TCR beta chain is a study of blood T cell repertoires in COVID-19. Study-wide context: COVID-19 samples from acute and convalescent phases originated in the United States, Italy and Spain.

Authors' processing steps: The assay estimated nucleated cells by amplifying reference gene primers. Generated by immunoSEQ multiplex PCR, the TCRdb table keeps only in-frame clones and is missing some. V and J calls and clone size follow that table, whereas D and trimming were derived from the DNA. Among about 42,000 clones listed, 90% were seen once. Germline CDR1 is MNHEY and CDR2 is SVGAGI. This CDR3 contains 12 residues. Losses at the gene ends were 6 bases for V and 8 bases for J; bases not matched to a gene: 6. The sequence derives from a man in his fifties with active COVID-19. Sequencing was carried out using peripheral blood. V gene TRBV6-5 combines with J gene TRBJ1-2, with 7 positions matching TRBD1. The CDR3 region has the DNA TGTGCCAGCAGAGGGACAGCTCTCGGCTACACCTTC. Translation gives CASRGTALGYTF.